This T cell receptor (beta chain) came from a study of tumor-infiltrating lymphocytes in primary liver carcinoma. Germline CDR1 is SQVTM and CDR2 is ANQGSEA. The CDR3 extends over 13 amino acids. Co-extraction yielded RNA and DNA from about 20-30 mg of unsorted bulk tissue. From roughly 0.45 ug total RNA, TCR beta cDNA was generated with a primer in the constant region. Library construction for TCR beta comprised three nested multiplex PCR rounds performed with slightly modified ARM-PCR. Each of the first two PCR rounds ran nine to ten cycles with TRBV1-TRBV30 forward and C-beta reverse primers. TCRdb fed the multiplex PCR reads into MiXCR, producing one record per CDR3 protein. The data hold roughly 100,000 distinct CDR3 sequences, with 80% to 85% observed a single time. As for this clonotype: At one end the junction does not follow the germline gene, possibly because of a read error.

The sequence was obtained from a man aged 35-49 years with primary liver carcinoma and hepatitis B virus infection. Sequences were obtained from liver tumor tissue from sampling region 3. Subset reported: tumor region T3, left-lateral pole. The rearrangement joins TRBV29-1 to TRBJ2-4; tentatively, D is TRBD1 or TRBD2 (6 bases each). In nucleotides, the CDR3 is TGCAGCTGGGGGGACATAGCCAAAAACATTCAGCACTTC. Its protein product is CSWGDIAKNIQHF.